The T cell receptor (beta chain) described here comes from a study of blood T cells in healthy people across ages. The authors ran a second PCR of about 7 to 12 cycles using a sample-barcoded 5' primer and a J-beta primer mix. TCRdb called the 5' RACE reads again in MiXCR, with one record for every CDR3 protein. The data contain 500,000 to 650,000 distinct CDR3 sequences, approximately 26% of them seen just once; the ten biggest clones take up about 3.3%. The trim removed 3 bases at V and 1 base at J, leaving 4 bases unmatched. Germline V gene data show CDR1 as SEHNR and CDR2 as FQNEAQ (reference sequence). This CDR3 is 15 amino acids long. This sample also belongs to another study, concerning T cells of mothers and their children.

This clonotype originated in a boy aged 2 to 10 in good health. Source material: blood. The gene calls are TRBV7-9 and TRBJ2-3; 7 bases fit TRBD2. This CDR3 is CASSFTAGGTDTQYF. The CDR3 region has the DNA TGTGCCAGCAGCTTCACCGCGGGGGGCACAGATACGCAGTATTTT.